The 13 T cell receptor beta chains reported below all come from one sample, sequenced in a study of blood T cell repertoires in COVID-19. Assay used: immunoSEQ multiplex PCR; TCRdb lists only in-frame clones, some missing. The sample holds some 240,000 clones, approximately 83% seen once. Sequenced: PBMCs or T cells enriched from blood (not recorded which). Every receptor here comes from a man between 50 and 59 years old who had recovered from COVID-19.

The gene calls are TRBV6-5 and TRBJ2-2; D unclear. Trimming left V 5 bases short and J 8 bases short, with 9 bases between. CDR3 size: 12 residues. The germline gives CDR1 MNHEY, CDR2 SVGAGI. The CDR3 DNA is TGTGCCAGCAGTCATGTCGGTGGGGAGCTGTTTTTT. Protein: CASSHVGGELFF.

This clone was counted a few times. This chain uses TRBV6-5 with TRBJ1-2, with D possibly TRBD1 on 5 matching bases. Trimming took 5 bases from V and 8 from J, leaving 12 bases between them. The CDR3 is made up of 12 amino acids. The germline gives CDR1 MNHEY, CDR2 SVGAGI. The CDR3 protein is CASSPTDSGYTF. The DNA of the CDR3 is TGTGCCAGCAGTCCGACAGATTCGGGCTACACCTTC.

About this clone: Germline is not matched at one junction end, which may reflect a read error. The chain employs TRBV6-5 and TRBJ1-5; 8 positions agree with TRBD1. CDR3 length: 15 residues. Germline CDR1 MNHEY, CDR2 SVGAGI. CDR3 DNA sequence: TGTGCCAGCAATTACGGACAGGGAAGCAATCAGCCCCAGCATTTT. Translated: CASNYGQGSNQPQHF.

The chain has TRBV6-5 and TRBJ2-7, with 12 bases lining up with TRBD1. CDR1 is MNHEY and CDR2 is SVGAGI in the germline V gene. Unmatched junction bases numbered 6, after V lost 6 bases and J lost 6 bases. This CDR3 region has 14 residues. As DNA, the CDR3 is TGTGCCAGCAGCGGGACAGGGGGCGCGGGCGAGCAGTACTTC. Amino acid sequence: CASSGTGGAGEQYF.

The chain carries TRBV11-3 and TRBJ2-5; 7 bases agree with TRBD1. CDR1 is SGHNT, CDR2 YENEEA, per germline. Trimming at V came to 5 bases and at J to 2 bases, leaving 5 bases not matched to a gene. The CDR3 length is 14 residues. Written as DNA, the CDR3 is TGTGCCAGCAGCCACGACAGGGTTCAAGAGACCCAGTACTTC. This translates into CASSHDRVQETQYF.

J is TRBJ2-3 and V is TRBV5-1, with TRBD2 identical over 7 bases. Germline V gives CDR1 SGHRS, CDR2 YFSETQ. The CDR3 consists of 16 residues. Unmatched junction bases numbered 8, after V lost 4 bases and J lost 0 bases. The CDR3 reads CASSPLLGGSTDTQYF. As DNA, the CDR3 is TGCGCCAGCAGCCCCCTTTTGGGAGGGAGCACAGATACGCAGTATTTT.

The V gene is TRBV7-9, the J gene TRBJ1-1; 8 bases agree with TRBD1. The CDR3 spans 16 residues. Trimming removed 4 bases from V and 0 bases from J; junction bases left unmatched: 7. Germline V gene lookup returns CDR1 SEHNR and CDR2 FQNEAQ (reference sequence). CDR3 in amino acids: CASSSRDRTMNTEAFF. CDR3 sequence (DNA): TGTGCCAGCAGCTCGCGGGACAGGACGATGAACACTGAAGCTTTCTTT.

This clone was recorded once. Other DNA sequences in the sample encode the same CDR3. This chain links TRBV9 with TRBJ2-5; 7 bases are shared with TRBD2. Germline V gene lookup returns CDR1 SGDLS and CDR2 YYNGEE. The ends lost 2 bases at V and 3 bases at J; junction bases unmatched: 4. The CDR3 covers 14 residues. CDR3 amino acids: CASSVGLAEETQYF. CDR3 sequence (DNA): TGTGCCAGCAGCGTGGGGCTAGCGGAAGAGACCCAGTACTTC.

This rearrangement joins TRBV2 to TRBJ1-2; D is undetermined. The CDR3 has 12 amino acids. V lost 3 bases and J 8 bases, leaving 10 bases between the germline ends. Germline V lookup: CDR1 SNHLY, CDR2 FYNNEI. CDR3 residues: CASSDHSWGYTF. The DNA for the CDR3 is TGTGCCAGCAGTGATCATAGTTGGGGCTACACCTTC.

This chain uses TRBV6-2 or TRBV6-3 with TRBJ2-7; 11 nucleotides match TRBD1. Unmatched junction bases numbered 11, after V lost 6 bases and J lost 7 bases. The CDR3 spans 15 residues. Germline CDR1 is MNHEY and CDR2 is SVGEGT. The CDR3 spells CASSLLGQGAREQYF. The CDR3 DNA reads TGTGCCAGCAGCCTACTTGGACAGGGGGCGCGGGAGCAGTACTTC.

V is TRBV9 and J is TRBJ1-1, with a tentative D call TRBD1 (6 bases). The V gene's germline CDR1 is SGDLS and CDR2 YYNGEE. This CDR3 has 15 residues. Trimming took off 0 bases at V and 1 base at J, with 10 bases between the two ends. CDR3 sequence (DNA): TGTGCCAGCAGCGTAGCTGGACAGCGGAACACTGAAGCTTTCTTT. Residues: CASSVAGQRNTEAFF.

This rearrangement joins TRBV6-5 to TRBJ2-3; 8 bases map to TRBD1. This CDR3 has 16 residues. Per germline, CDR1 MNHEY and CDR2 SVGAGI. The junction had 8 bases not matched to a gene; V was cut back by 3 bases and J by 3 bases. The CDR3 DNA is TGTGCCAGCAGTTATTCCGCCAGGGGGCGTACAGATACGCAGTATTTT. Its translation: CASSYSARGRTDTQYF.

V and J are TRBV18 and TRBJ1-2, with D hard to call. The CDR3 loop spans 15 amino acids. The ends were cut back, 3 bases at V and 0 bases at J, with 11 bases in the middle. Germline lookup yields CDR1 KGHSH and CDR2 LQKENI. The CDR3 reads CASSPRDKPNYGYTF. In DNA form, the CDR3 reads TGTGCCAGCTCACCGAGAGACAAGCCTAACTATGGCTACACCTTC.